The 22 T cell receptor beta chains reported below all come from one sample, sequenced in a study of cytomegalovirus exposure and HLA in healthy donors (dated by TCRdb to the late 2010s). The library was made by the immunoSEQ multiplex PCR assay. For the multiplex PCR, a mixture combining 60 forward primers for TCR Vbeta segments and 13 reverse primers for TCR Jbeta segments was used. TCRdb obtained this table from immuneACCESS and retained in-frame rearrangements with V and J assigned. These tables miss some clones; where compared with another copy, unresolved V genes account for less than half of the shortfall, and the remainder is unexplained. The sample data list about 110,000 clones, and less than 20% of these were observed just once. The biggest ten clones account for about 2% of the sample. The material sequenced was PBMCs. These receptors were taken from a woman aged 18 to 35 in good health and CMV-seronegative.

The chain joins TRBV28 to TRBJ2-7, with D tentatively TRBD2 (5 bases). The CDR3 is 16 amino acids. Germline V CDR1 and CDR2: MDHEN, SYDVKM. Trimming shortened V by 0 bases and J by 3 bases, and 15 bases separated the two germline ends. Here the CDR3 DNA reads TGTGCCAGCAGTTTATGGGGTGGGAGAAGCGGCTACGAGCAGTACTTC. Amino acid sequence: CASSLWGGRSGYEQYF.

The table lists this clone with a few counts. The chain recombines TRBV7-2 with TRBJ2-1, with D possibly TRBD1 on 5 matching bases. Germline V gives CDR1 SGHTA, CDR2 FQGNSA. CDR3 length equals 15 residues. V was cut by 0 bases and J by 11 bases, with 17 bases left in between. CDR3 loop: CASSLALTGVDQQFF. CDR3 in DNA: TGTGCCAGCAGCTTAGCCCTAACAGGTGTCGACCAGCAGTTCTTC.

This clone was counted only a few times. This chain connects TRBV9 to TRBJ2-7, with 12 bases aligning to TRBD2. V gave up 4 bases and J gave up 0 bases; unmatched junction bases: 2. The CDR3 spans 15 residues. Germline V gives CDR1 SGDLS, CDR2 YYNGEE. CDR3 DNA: TGTGCCAGCAGCCTGGGACTAGCGGGCTCCTACGAGCAGTACTTC. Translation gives CASSLGLAGSYEQYF.

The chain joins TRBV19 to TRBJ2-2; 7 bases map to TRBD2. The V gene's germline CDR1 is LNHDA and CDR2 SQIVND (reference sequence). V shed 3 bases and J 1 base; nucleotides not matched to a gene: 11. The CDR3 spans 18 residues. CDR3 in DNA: TGTGCCAGTAGTATGTTTCCGGTTCAGCGGGGGAACACCGGGGAGCTGTTTTTT. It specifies CASSMFPVQRGNTGELFF.

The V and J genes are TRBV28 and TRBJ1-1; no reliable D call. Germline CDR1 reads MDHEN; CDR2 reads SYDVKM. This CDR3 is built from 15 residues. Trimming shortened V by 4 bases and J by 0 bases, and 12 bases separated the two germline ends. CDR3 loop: CASSSHTAVNTEAFF. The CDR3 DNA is TGTGCCAGCAGTTCCCACACAGCCGTGAACACTGAAGCTTTCTTT. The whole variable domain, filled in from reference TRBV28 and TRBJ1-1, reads DVKVTQSSRYLVKRTGEKVFLECVQDMDHENMFWYRQDPGLGLRLIYFSYDVKMKEKGDIPEGYSVSREKKERFSLILESASTNQTSMYLCASSSHTAVNTEAFFGQGTRLTVV.

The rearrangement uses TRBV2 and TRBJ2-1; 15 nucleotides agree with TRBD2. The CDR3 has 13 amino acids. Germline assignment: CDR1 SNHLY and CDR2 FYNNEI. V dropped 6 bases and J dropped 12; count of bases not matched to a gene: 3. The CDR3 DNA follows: TGTGCCAGCAGCTGGACTAGCGGGAGGGGGCAGTTCTTC. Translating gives CASSWTSGRGQFF.

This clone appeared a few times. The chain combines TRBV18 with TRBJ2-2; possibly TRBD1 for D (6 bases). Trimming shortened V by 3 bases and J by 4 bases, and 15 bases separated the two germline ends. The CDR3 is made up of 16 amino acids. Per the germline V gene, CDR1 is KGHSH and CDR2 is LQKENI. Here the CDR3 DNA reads TGTGCCAGCTCACCGGCCGGGACACCCTTCACCGGGGAGCTGTTTTTT. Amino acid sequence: CASSPAGTPFTGELFF. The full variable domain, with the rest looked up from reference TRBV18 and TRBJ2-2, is NAGVMQNPRHLVRRRGQEARLRCSPMKGHSHVYWYRQLPEEGLKFMVYLQKENIIDESGMPKERFSAEFPKEGPSILRIQQVVRGDSAAYFCASSPAGTPFTGELFFGEGSRLTVL.

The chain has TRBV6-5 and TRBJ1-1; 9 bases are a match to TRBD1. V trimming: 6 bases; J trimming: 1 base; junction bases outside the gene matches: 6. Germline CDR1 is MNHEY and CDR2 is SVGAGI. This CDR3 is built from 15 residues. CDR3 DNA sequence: TGTGCCAGCAGCTACAGGGGGCTTCGGAACACTGAAGCTTTCTTT. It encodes CASSYRGLRNTEAFF.

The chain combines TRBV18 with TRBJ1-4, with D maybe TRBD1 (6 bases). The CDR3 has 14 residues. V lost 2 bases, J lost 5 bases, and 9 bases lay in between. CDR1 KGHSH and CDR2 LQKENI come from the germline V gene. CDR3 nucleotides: TGTGCCAGCTCACCAACCAGGGGAAATGAAAAACTGTTTTTT. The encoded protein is CASSPTRGNEKLFF.

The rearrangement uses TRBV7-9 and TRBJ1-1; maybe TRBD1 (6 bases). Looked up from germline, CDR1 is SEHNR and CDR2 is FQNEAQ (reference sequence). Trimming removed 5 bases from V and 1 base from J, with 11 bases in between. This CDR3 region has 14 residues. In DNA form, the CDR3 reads TGTGCCAGCAGCCCCGGGACAACGAACACTGAAGCTTTCTTT. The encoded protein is CASSPGTTNTEAFF.

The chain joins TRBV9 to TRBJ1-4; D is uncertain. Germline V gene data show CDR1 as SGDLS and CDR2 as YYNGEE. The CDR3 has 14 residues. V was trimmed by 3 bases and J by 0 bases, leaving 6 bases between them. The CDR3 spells CASSGSSTNEKLFF. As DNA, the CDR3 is TGTGCCAGCAGCGGTTCCTCAACTAATGAAAAACTGTTTTTT. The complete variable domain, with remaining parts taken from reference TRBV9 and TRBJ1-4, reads DSGVTQTPKHLITATGQRVTLRCSPRSGDLSVYWYQQSLDQGLQFLIQYYNGEERAKGNILERFSAQQFPDLHSELNLSSLELGDSALYFCASSGSSTNEKLFFGSGTQLSVL.

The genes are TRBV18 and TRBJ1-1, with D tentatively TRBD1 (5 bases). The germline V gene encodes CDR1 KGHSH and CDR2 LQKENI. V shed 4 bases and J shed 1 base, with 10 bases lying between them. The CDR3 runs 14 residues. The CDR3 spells CASSLGRENTEAFF. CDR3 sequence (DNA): TGTGCCAGCTCACTCGGCAGGGAGAACACTGAAGCTTTCTTT.

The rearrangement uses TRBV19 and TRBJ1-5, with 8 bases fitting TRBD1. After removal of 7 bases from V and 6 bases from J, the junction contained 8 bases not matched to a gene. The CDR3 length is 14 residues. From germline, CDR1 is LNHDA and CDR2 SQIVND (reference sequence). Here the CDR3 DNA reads TGTGCCAGTATCGAACAGGGGGGCGGTCAGCCCCAGCATTTT. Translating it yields CASIEQGGGQPQHF.

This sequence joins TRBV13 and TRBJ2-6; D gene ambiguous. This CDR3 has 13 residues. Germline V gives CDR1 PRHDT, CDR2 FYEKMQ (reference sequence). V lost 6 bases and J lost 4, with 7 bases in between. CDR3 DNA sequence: TGTGCCAGCAGTTGGCCCGGGGCCAACGTCCTGACTTTC. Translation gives CASSWPGANVLTF.

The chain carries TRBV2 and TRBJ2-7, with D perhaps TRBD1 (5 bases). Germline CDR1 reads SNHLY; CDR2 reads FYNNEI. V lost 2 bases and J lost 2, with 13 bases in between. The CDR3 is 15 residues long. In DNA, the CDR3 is TGTGCCAGCAGTGAACAGGGAAGGAACCCCTACGAGCAGTACTTC. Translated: CASSEQGRNPYEQYF. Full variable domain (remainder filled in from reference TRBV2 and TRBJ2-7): EPEVTQTPSHQVTQMGQEVILRCVPISNHLYFYWYRQILGQKVEFLVSFYNNEISEKSEIFDDQFSVERPDGSNFTLKIRSTKLEDSAMYFCASSEQGRNPYEQYFGPGTRLTVT.

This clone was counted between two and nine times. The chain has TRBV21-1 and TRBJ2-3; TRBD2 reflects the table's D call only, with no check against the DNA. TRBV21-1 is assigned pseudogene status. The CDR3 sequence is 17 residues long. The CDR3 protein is CASSISGGARGTDTQYF. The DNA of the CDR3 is TGTGCCAGCAGCATTAGCGGGGGGGCGAGAGGGACAGATACGCAGTATTTT.

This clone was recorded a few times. The CDR3, as DNA: TGCGCCAGCAGCTCCCCAGGGGTAAACCCTGGGGCCAACGTCCTGACTTTC. It specifies CASSSPGVNPGANVLTF. The chain recombines TRBV5-1 with TRBJ2-6; D is perhaps TRBD1 (6 bases). V lost 3 bases and J 2 bases, leaving 15 bases between the germline ends. Germline CDR1 is SGHRS and CDR2 is YFSETQ. The CDR3 length is 17 residues.

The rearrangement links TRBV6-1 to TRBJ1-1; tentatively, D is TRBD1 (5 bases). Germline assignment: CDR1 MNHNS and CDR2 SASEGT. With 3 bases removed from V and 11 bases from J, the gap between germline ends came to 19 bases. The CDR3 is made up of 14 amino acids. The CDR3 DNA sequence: TGTGCCAGCAGTGATCGAACTACAGGTAACTTGGCTTTCTTT. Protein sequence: CASSDRTTGNLAFF.

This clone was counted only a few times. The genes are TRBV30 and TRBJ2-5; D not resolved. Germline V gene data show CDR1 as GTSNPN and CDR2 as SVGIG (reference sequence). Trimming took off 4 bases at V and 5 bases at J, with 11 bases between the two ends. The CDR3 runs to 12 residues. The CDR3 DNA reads TGTGCCTGGACCCCCGTTGGCGAGACCCAGTACTTC. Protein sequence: CAWTPVGETQYF. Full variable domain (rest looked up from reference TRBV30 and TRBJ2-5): SQTIHQWPATLVQPVGSPLSLECTVEGTSNPNLYWYRQAAGRGLQLLFYSVGIGQISSEVPQNLSASRPQDRQFILSSKKLLLSDSGFYLCAWTPVGETQYFGPGTRLLVL.

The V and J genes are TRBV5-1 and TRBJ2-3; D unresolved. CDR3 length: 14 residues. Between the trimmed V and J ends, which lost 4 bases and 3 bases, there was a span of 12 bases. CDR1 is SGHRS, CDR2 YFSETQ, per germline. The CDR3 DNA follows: TGCGCCAGCAGCGGCTTGAAAATGACAGATACGCAGTATTTT. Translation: CASSGLKMTDTQYF.

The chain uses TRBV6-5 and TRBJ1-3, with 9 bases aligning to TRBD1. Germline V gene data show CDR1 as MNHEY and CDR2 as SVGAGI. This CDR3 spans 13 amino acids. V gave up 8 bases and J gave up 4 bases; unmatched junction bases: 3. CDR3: CASGQGIGNTIYF. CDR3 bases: TGTGCCAGCGGACAGGGGATCGGAAACACCATATATTTT.

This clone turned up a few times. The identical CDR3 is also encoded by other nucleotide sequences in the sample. As DNA, the CDR3 is TGTGCCAGCAGTTTGCCGGGAGGCGAGACCCAGTACTTC. As protein: CASSLPGGETQYF. The genes are TRBV27 and TRBJ2-5; 7 positions match TRBD2. Per germline, CDR1 MNHEY and CDR2 SMNVEV (reference sequence). The CDR3 loop spans 13 amino acids. The junction had 3 bases not matched to a gene; V was cut back by 3 bases and J by 5 bases.